The 10 T cell receptor beta chains presented below share a single source sample, sequenced in a study of human T cells and chemical hapten exposure. TCRdb redid the calling of the RACE reads with MiXCR, one entry per CDR3 protein. This repertoire shows 65,000 to 95,000 distinct CDR3 sequences, approximately 8.1% found once; its top ten account for 1.5% to 2%. Time point here: healthy volunteer bleed at 6 weeks. The starting material, unfractionated whole blood, was used for total RNA extraction. Material for sequencing was whole blood. Receptors were obtained from a female donor in good health. Some clones in this sample may be carry-over from other donors' samples.

Regarding this clonotype: The junction does not match germline at one end; this may be a read error. V usage is TRBV9 and J usage is TRBJ1-5; perhaps TRBD1 as D (5 bases). Germline CDR1 is SGDLS and CDR2 is YYNGEE. The CDR3 length is 14 residues. The CDR3 coding sequence is TGTGCCAGCAGCTCTGGGGGGTCGGTAGGAGCCCAGAATTTT. Translated, it gives CASSSGGSVGAQNF.

The CDR3 spells CASSFPGGYPDTQYF. CDR3 in DNA: TGTGCCAGCAGCTTTCCAGGGGGCTATCCAGATACGCAGTATTTT. The chain employs TRBV7-2 and TRBJ2-3; 8 bases align to TRBD1. The germline gives CDR1 SGHTA, CDR2 FQGNSA. This CDR3 comprises 15 residues. J lost 4 bases, V lost 3 bases, and 6 bases had no gene match.

CDR3 in DNA: TGTGCCAGCAGTGCCCGAGGGAGGGGCTCCTTCTATGAGCAGTTCTTC. Its translation: CASSARGRGSFYEQFF. The genes are TRBV6-1 and TRBJ2-1; 7 bases align to TRBD2. The CDR3 covers 16 residues. CDR1 is MNHNS, CDR2 SASEGT, per germline. Trimming cost V 4 bases and J 8 bases; bases outside gene matches: 14.

The chain carries TRBV6-5 and TRBJ2-3; no clear D gene. The CDR3 totals 15 residues. The germline V gene has CDR1 MNHEY and CDR2 SVGAGI. Trimming pared 0 bases from V and 2 bases from J, leaving 9 bases between. The CDR3 sequence is CASSYSSVPTDTQYF. The CDR3 coding sequence is TGTGCCAGCAGTTACTCATCGGTTCCCACAGATACGCAGTATTTT.

The chain combines TRBV7-2 with TRBJ1-4; no reliable D call. The V end lost 6 bases, the J end lost 8 bases, and 13 bases lay between the germline ends. CDR1 and CDR2 (germline): SGHTA, FQGNSA. There are 13 residues in the CDR3. As DNA, the CDR3 is TGTGCCAGCAGTCGTACCCTCCAAGAAAAACTGTTTTTT. It is translated as CASSRTLQEKLFF.

This clonotype was seen repeatedly, ten times or more. The V and J genes are TRBV20-1 and TRBJ2-7, with D tentatively TRBD1 (6 bases). V was cut by 6 bases and J by 0 bases, with 15 bases left in between. CDR1 is DFQATT and CDR2 is SNEGSKA in the germline V gene (reference sequence). This CDR3 comprises 14 residues. The CDR3 DNA reads TGCAGTGCGATCCGGGACACCTTCTCCTACGAGCAGTACTTC. This encodes CSAIRDTFSYEQYF.

This clonotype showed up many times. V is TRBV19 and J is TRBJ2-5, with D possibly being TRBD1 or TRBD2 (5 bases each). The CDR3 runs to 11 residues. Looked up from germline, CDR1 is LNHDA and CDR2 is SQIVND (reference sequence). Deletions cut 6 bases from V and 7 bases from J, with 9 bases between. The CDR3 region is CASSPGGTQYF. The CDR3 nucleotides are TGTGCCAGTAGCCCTGGGGGGACCCAGTACTTC.

This rearrangement joins TRBV28 to TRBJ2-5; perhaps TRBD2 as D (6 bases). CDR1 is MDHEN and CDR2 is SYDVKM in the germline V gene. The CDR3 is 18 amino acids. V was cut by 5 bases and J by 3 bases, with 25 bases left in between. For the CDR3, the DNA is TGTGCCAGCAGTCCGACGAATCACCGGGACTGGAGGAAAGAGACCCAGTACTTC. The encoded protein is CASSPTNHRDWRKETQYF.

This clonotype was seen a few times. The V gene is TRBV7-2, the J gene TRBJ2-7, with 7 bases fitting TRBD2. Germline loops: CDR1 SGHTA, CDR2 FQGNSA. This CDR3 spans 15 amino acids. With V trimmed by 5 bases and J by 3 bases, 10 bases remained unmatched. CDR3 DNA: TGTGCCAGCAGCCCCTCGGGGGGAGGACTCTACGAGCAGTACTTC. It is translated as CASSPSGGGLYEQYF.

The genes are TRBV25-1 and TRBJ2-2; D unclear. The germline V and J ends were trimmed by 7 bases and 3 bases, with 21 bases remaining between them. The CDR3 consists of 17 residues. The germline V gene encodes CDR1 MGHDK and CDR2 SYGVNS. The DNA for the CDR3 is TGTGCCAGCAACGCCGGGCCCCTTCTGAAGGACACCGGGGAGCTGTTTTTT. Its protein product is CASNAGPLLKDTGELFF. The variable domain in full, completed from reference TRBV25-1 and TRBJ2-2, reads EADIYQTPRYLVIGTGKKITLECSQTMGHDKMYWYQQDPGMELHLIHYSYGVNSTEKGDLSSESTVSRIRTEHFPLTLESARPSHTSQYLCASNAGPLLKDTGELFFGEGSRLTVL.